This TCR beta chain was found in a study of PD-1 blockade in mismatch repair-deficient tumors. After removal of 8 bases from V and 4 bases from J, the junction contained 8 bases not matched to a gene. Germline CDR1 SQVTM, CDR2 ANQGSEA. The CDR3 loop spans 15 amino acids. Using immunoSEQ multiplex PCR, the repertoire was profiled, and TCRdb retains in-frame clones only, with some absent. This sample yields more than 50,000 clones, of which approximately 88% are seen a single time; around 14% belongs to the top ten. The source material was peripheral blood, sampled 52 weeks after starting pembrolizumab. The chain employs TRBV29-1 and TRBJ2-3, with 14 bases aligning to TRBD2. The sequence was collected from an adult with mismatch repair-deficient cancer. The CDR3 protein is CSTMGTSGSPDTQYF. The CDR3 nucleotides read TGCAGCACTATGGGGACTAGCGGGAGTCCAGATACGCAGTATTTT.